The clone carrying this T cell receptor (beta chain) was detected only once. The assay was immunoSEQ multiplex PCR, and TCRdb's table has in-frame clones only and misses some. The data show over 1.5 million clones, nearly 99% seen once. The data were taken from a study of shared clonotypes between healthy human individuals. V shed 3 bases and J shed 7 bases, with 10 bases lying between them. This CDR3 region has 13 residues. CDR1 and CDR2 from the germline V gene are MNHEY and SVGAGI. Material for sequencing was naive CD4+ T cells sorted from blood. Subset described: CD45RA+ positively selected. This sequence was found in a man aged 30 to 39 in good health. The chain combines TRBV6-5 with TRBJ2-1, with D perhaps matching TRBD1 (6 bases). The CDR3 is CASSYPRGNEQFF. The CDR3 DNA reads TGTGCCAGCAGTTATCCCAGGGGAAATGAGCAGTTCTTC.